The sequence of this T cell receptor (beta chain) was determined in a study of cytomegalovirus exposure and HLA in healthy donors (dated by TCRdb to about 2017). Turning to the overall study: An earlier analysis of 587 of the donors reported over 250 Gb of sequence data and 95 million to 140 million unique TCR beta sequences obtained from about 200 million T cells. Approximately 300 gigabases of sequencing data and approximately 92 million unique TCR sequences made up an early release that covered several hundred HLA-typed donors. Of the roughly 400 genotyped donors, 80% to 90% were placed in the genetic ancestry cluster associated with self-reported Caucasian donors. The study aimed to test whether cataloging public T cell receptors could reveal signatures of past pathogen exposure. The study used immunosequencing to profile the T cell repertoires of approximately 640 subjects and linked those repertoires to cytomegalovirus serostatus. In addition to the first cohort of 666 subjects, a separate validation cohort of around 110 different subjects was used. The study combined high-throughput TCR immunosequencing, statistical association of individual TCRs with disease status, and machine learning to predict cytomegalovirus infection status. In a later analysis, previously published TCR beta repertoires from 600 to 850 donors were re-analyzed and high-resolution HLA genotyping was added so that TCR occurrence patterns could be studied. Rather than drawing on any new phenotypic data, the later analysis identified candidate immune exposures from TCR beta sequences and the way those sequences occurred across donors. An earlier analysis of 587 of the donors used high-throughput TCR beta sequencing to judge whether each TCR beta V gene segment behaved as functional or pseudogenic. Donor age, sex, ethnicity and CMV serostatus were compiled alongside the repertoire data. Genome-wide SNP genotypes for about three fifths of the roughly 670 donors were used in a later genetic analysis, which treated that subset as a discovery cohort. Every repertoire in the discovery cohort had been generated on one and the same sequencing platform. Both class I and class II loci were covered by HLA typing, at four-digit resolution. Typing coverage varied by locus: roughly 620-630 donors for A, B, C, DRB1 and DQB1; approximately 520 for DQA1; approximately 610 for DPA1; approximately 450 for DPB1. Because of strong linkage in the cohort, 4 to 6 DR-DQ haplotypes were treated as single units for association and clustering. Across around 400 genotyped donors of the cohort, an average of approximately 240,000 unique TCR beta nucleotide sequences per donor were sequenced, and approximately 17% of those sequences were non-productive.

In total, approximately 610 healthy bone marrow donors made up the cohort. All cohort members were sampled while nominally healthy, although unrecorded immune exposures were likely present. The donor was CMV seronegative and was included in the group of a few hundred seronegative cohort members. A peripheral blood sample was collected from each donor, and TCR beta sequencing was performed on peripheral blood mononuclear cells. The Qiagen DNeasy Blood Extraction Kit was used to extract genomic DNA from the blood cell samples. For CDR1 and CDR2, the germline V gene lists MDHEN and SYDVKM. Trimmed from V: 5 bases; trimmed from J: 2 bases; junction bases lacking a gene match: 9. From the cysteine through the phenylalanine, the CDR3 covers 16 amino acids. Just CDR3 DNA is preserved here, 48 bases in frame from base 1. Libraries were built with the immunoSEQ multiplex PCR assay. For the multiplex PCR, a mixture combining 60 forward primers for TCR Vbeta segments and 13 reverse primers for TCR Jbeta segments was used. Amplification of the CDR3 region of rearranged TCR beta genes was performed with a multiplex PCR assay on genomic DNA. The Illumina HiSeq System was used to sequence the amplified TCR beta libraries as 87-base-pair reads. Concerning the study's data processing: A later analysis counted about 80 million unique TCR beta chains across the 600 to 850 repertoires, and approximately 11 million of these chains were shared by at least two donors. Raw reads were error-corrected and collapsed into unique sequences by a nearest-neighbor algorithm in which closely related sequences were merged to remove PCR and sequencing errors. V, D and J gene segments were assigned by aligning CDR3 sequences to IMGT reference sequences. For a sequence to be retained, at least a six-nucleotide match to both a V gene segment and a J gene segment was required. Rearrangements were called productive when the CDR3 lacked stop codons and stayed in frame with V and J; all others were non-productive. CDR3 was defined according to IMGT convention as the region running from the second conserved V-encoded cysteine to the conserved J-encoded phenylalanine. In an earlier analysis of around 640 of the donors, sequences lacking an unambiguous match to a single V gene segment were excluded. An earlier analysis of 587 of the donors classified V segments as functional when productive rearrangements were above 56.7% and as segregating when the standard deviation between donors was above 5%. A statistical classification framework was developed to diagnose cytomegalovirus status using the catalog of TCR beta chain sequences. In a later analysis, V and J genes were assigned by comparing TCR nucleotide sequences against IMGT/GENE-DB human TR gene sequences. The TCRdist pipeline was used in a later analysis to assign CDR3 sequences and most-parsimonious VDJ recombination scenarios. A later analysis defined each TCR beta chain by its CDR3 amino acid sequence plus V-gene family, and excluded reads lacking a unique V-gene family. As a way to deal with suspected cross-contamination and a sequencing artifact, a later analysis dropped roughly 600 nucleotide sequences that were highly shared and had low generation probability. For each public chain, a later analysis derived a clonal expansion index from normalized ranks of inferred template counts within each repertoire. A later analysis computed generation probabilities with a VDJ recombination model fitted to out-of-frame rearrangements, and checked the results against IGoR. Hypergeometric tests were used in a later analysis to score TCR-TCR, TCR-HLA and TCR-CMV co-occurrence, with a repertoire-size bias correction applied to the TCR pairs. In a later analysis, false discovery rates were estimated by permuting HLA or CMV assignments 20 times. A later analysis grouped co-occurring TCRs with DBSCAN, adding TCRdist sequence similarity when clustering within HLA-allele-positive subsets. Repertoires with fewer than 30,000 or more than 120,000 public chains, plus five repertoires with anomalous nucleotide sharing, were excluded from co-occurrence clustering. Imported from immuneACCESS, the table was reduced by TCRdb to in-frame sequences with V and J called. These copies leave out some clones; in studies compared against another copy, an unresolved V gene accounts for under half, and the cause of the remainder is not known. Clone size and V and J calls were adopted from that table, with D and trimming inferred from the DNA. The sample table holds approximately 220,000 clones, of which approximately 82% were seen once. Together, the top ten hold over 0.55% of the sample.

A remark on this clone: Its target antigen remains unknown. Base qualities are not provided; no much larger clone lies one nucleotide away.

What the work shows at the level of the full study, not this receptor alone: A further reported finding was that TCR beta sequences accurately predicted the HLA-A and HLA-B alleles for most subjects in the first cohort. An earlier analysis of approximately 600 of the donors showed that most TCR beta V segments appeared in productive rearrangements either about 90% or about 30% of the time, which broadly matched IMGT annotations. Because the 87-base-pair reads could not distinguish some IMGT-functional V segments, including TRBV6-2 and TRBV6-3, those segments were excluded. According to the authors, the approach could potentially be generalized to other disease states and immunological phenotypes. The study listed around 160 TCR beta chains as associated with cytomegalovirus. Linkage disequilibrium might explain the correlated functional status among segregating V segments, but an unknown experimental factor could not be excluded. In a later analysis, TCR association rates were found to vary across HLA loci, with the most associated TCRs seen for DRB1 alleles and the fewest for HLA-C alleles. CMV serostatus was the only immune exposure information available for the cohort. A later genetic analysis reported fewer N-insertions in productive TCRs among donors in an Asian-associated ancestry cluster than the roughly 620-donor mean. Strong co-occurrence of HLA alleles, especially DR and DQ, made assigning TCR associations to individual alleles difficult. A group of highly shared sequence variants was considered likely to be a technical artifact of the sequencing pipeline. Most CMV-associated TCR beta chains appeared to be HLA-restricted in a later analysis, and the HLA associations seemed to be driven largely by CMV exposure. A later analysis associated about 17,000 TCR beta sequences with specific HLA alleles at a false discovery rate of 0.05. Over 15 rarely observed V segments, including chromosome 9 orphons, were excluded from the earlier analysis of a few hundred of the donors because counts were too low. In a later analysis, several top co-occurrence clusters were reported to appear linked to parvovirus B19, influenza, CMV and Epstein-Barr virus. Across donors, most TCR sequences were observed very rarely, whereas some public TCRs were present in many individuals. In vitro tests confirmed that three of the cytomegalovirus-associated TCR beta chains recognize cytomegalovirus antigens. V-gene and J-gene trimming of TCR beta chains was associated with a missense DCLRE1C variant in a later genetic analysis, and the association was replicated in an independent cohort. In both the original and validation cohorts, the classifier was reported to diagnose cytomegalovirus status with high specificity and sensitivity. Roughly uniform sequencing depth across donors was assumed in presence/absence analyses, although this assumption may not hold. Because HLA typing was unavailable for some donors at each locus, only the typed subset was used in association tests. In a later analysis, HLA-associated TCR beta chains were found to be more clonally expanded and to have lower generation probabilities than equally common non-associated chains. This cohort had only TCR beta chains sequenced, and the lack of alpha or paired-chain data limited which features could be detected.

The sample taken for sequencing was PBMCs. The receptor comes from a man between 18 and 29 years old in good health and CMV-seronegative. The sequence joins TRBV28 to TRBJ2-1; 7 bases in the junction line up with TRBD2. The CDR3 has the sequence CASSITGRGTYNEQFF. The bases are TGTGCCAGCAGTATCACGGGGCGGGGGACCTACAATGAGCAGTTCTTC.